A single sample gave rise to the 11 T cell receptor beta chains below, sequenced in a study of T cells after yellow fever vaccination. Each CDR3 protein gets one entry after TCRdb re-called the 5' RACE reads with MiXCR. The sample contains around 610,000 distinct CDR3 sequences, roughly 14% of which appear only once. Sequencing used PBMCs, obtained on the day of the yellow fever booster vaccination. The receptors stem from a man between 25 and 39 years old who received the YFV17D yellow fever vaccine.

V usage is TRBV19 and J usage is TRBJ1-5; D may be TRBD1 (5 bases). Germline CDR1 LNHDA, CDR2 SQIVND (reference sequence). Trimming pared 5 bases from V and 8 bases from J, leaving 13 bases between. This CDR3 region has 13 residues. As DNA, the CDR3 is TGTGCCAGTAGTGGTTGGGGGATGGAGCCCCAGCATTTT. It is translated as CASSGWGMEPQHF. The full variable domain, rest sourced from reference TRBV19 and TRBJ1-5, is DGGITQSPKYLFRKEGQNVTLSCEQNLNHDAMYWYRQDPGQGLRLIYYSQIVNDFQKGDIAEGYSVSREKKESFPLTVTSAQKNPTAFYLCASSGWGMEPQHFGDGTRLSIL.

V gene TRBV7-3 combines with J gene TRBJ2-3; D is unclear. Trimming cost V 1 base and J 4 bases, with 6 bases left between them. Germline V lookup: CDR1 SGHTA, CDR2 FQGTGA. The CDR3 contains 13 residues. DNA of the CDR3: TGTGCCAGCAGCTTAATAGTTTCAGATACGCAGTATTTT. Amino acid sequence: CASSLIVSDTQYF.

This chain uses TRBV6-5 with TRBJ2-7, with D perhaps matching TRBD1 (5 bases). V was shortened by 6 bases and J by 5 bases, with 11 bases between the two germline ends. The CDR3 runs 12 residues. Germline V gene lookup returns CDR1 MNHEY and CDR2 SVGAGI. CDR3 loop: CASSSDSNEQYF. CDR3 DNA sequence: TGTGCCAGCAGCTCAGACAGTAACGAGCAGTACTTC.

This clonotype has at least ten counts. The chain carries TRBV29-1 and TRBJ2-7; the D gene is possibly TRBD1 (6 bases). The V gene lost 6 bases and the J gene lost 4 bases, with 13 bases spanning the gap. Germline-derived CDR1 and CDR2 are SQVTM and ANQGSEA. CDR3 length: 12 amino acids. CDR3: CSVVFGQYEQYF. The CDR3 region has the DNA TGCAGCGTCGTTTTCGGACAGTACGAGCAGTACTTC.

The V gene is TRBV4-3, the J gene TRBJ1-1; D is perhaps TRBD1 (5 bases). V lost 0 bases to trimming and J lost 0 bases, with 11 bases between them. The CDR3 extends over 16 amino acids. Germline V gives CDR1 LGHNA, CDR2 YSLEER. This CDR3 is CASSQDQGTMNTEAFF. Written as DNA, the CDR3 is TGCGCCAGCAGCCAAGATCAGGGAACCATGAACACTGAAGCTTTCTTT.

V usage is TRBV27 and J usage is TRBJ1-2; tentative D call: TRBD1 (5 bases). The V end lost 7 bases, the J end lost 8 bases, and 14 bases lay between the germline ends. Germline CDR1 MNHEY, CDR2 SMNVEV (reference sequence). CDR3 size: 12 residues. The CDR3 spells CASMDTLGGYTF. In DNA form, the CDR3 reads TGTGCCAGCATGGACACGCTCGGCGGCTACACCTTC.

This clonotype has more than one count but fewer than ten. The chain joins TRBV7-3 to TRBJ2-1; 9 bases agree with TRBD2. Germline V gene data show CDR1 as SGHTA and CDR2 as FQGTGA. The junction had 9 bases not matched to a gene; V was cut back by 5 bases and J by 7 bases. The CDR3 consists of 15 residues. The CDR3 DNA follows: TGTGCCAGCAGCCTATCGGGGACTAGCAATAATGAGCAGTTCTTC. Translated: CASSLSGTSNNEQFF.

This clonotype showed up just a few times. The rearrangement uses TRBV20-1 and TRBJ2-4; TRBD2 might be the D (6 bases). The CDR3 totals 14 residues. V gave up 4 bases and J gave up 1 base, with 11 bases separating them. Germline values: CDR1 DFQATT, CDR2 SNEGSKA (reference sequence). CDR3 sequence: CSATDGSAKNIQYF. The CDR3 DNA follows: TGCAGTGCTACGGACGGGAGTGCCAAAAACATTCAGTACTTC.

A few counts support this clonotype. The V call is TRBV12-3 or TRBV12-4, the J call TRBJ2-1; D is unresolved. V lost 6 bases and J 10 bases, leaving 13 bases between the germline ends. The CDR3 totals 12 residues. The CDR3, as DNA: TGTGCCAGCAGCCCCGTGCGTGGGGAGCAGTTCTTC. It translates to CASSPVRGEQFF.

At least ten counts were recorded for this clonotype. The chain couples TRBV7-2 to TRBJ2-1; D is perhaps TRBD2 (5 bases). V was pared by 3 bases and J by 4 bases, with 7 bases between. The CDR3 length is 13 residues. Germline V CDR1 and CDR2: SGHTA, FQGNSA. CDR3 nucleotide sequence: TGTGCCAGCAGCTTTGGGAGATACAATGAGCAGTTCTTC. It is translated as CASSFGRYNEQFF.

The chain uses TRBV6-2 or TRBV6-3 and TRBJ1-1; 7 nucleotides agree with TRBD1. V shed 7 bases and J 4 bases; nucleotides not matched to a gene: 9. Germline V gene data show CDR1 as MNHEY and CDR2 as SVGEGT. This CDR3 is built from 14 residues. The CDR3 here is CASKGTVRSTEAFF. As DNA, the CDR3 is TGTGCCAGCAAAGGGACAGTGAGAAGCACTGAAGCTTTCTTT.